The 21 T cell receptor beta chains below all came from one sample that was sequenced in a study of cytomegalovirus exposure and HLA in healthy donors. The PCR was carried out with 60 Vbeta primers and 13 Jbeta primers. TCRdb keeps only in-frame clones here, not all; method: immunoSEQ multiplex PCR. The sample has more than 100,000 clones; around 80% are singletons. The sample was PBMCs. All receptors derive from a man aged 25 to 40 in good health and CMV-seronegative.

About this clone itself: The sample holds other DNA sequences that translate to the same CDR3. This sequence joins TRBV7-2 and TRBJ1-2, with D possibly TRBD1 on 6 matching bases. Germline CDR1 SGHTA, CDR2 FQGNSA. Trimming pared 1 base from V and 7 bases from J, leaving 16 bases between. There are 15 residues in the CDR3. This CDR3 reads CASSLVQGSIGGYTF. In DNA form, the CDR3 reads TGTGCCAGCAGCTTAGTACAGGGAAGTATAGGTGGCTACACCTTC.

The V call is TRBV4-2, the J call TRBJ2-7; 8 positions match TRBD1. V was clipped by 3 bases and J by 4 bases; unmatched bases: 8. This CDR3 contains 15 residues. The V gene's germline CDR1 is LGHNA and CDR2 YNFKEQ. The CDR3 DNA follows: TGTGCCAGCAGCCAGGACAGGGATGGTGGGTACGAGCAGTACTTC. Translating it yields CASSQDRDGGYEQYF.

J is TRBJ1-4 and V is TRBV7-8, with D maybe TRBD1 (5 bases). CDR1 is SGHVS, CDR2 FQNEAQ, per germline. The CDR3 loop spans 14 amino acids. V shed 1 base and J shed 8 bases, with 11 bases lying between them. The CDR3 reads CASSLGGAGEKLFF. CDR3 coding DNA: TGTGCCAGCAGCTTAGGGGGCGCGGGGGAAAAACTGTTTTTT.

The rearrangement joins TRBV7-6 to TRBJ1-1; TRBD1 aligns across 7 bases. CDR3 length: 13 residues. J was trimmed by 4 bases and V by 2 bases; bases with no gene match: 1. CDR1 and CDR2 from the germline V gene are SGHVS and FNYEAQ. The CDR3 coding sequence is TGTGCCAGCAGCTTATCAGGGGGCACTGAAGCTTTCTTT. Translation gives CASSLSGGTEAFF.

V is TRBV4-1 and J is TRBJ2-7, with D possibly being TRBD2 (7 bases). This CDR3 is 15 amino acids long. Germline values: CDR1 MGHRA, CDR2 YSYEKL. V was clipped by 4 bases and J by 6 bases, with 19 bases between them. The CDR3 DNA sequence: TGCGCCAGCAGCCCCCCGGACGCGGGGGCTCGCGAGCAGTACTTC. As protein: CASSPPDAGAREQYF.

V usage is TRBV4-2 and J usage is TRBJ2-6, with TRBD2 matching 12 bases. Germline V gives CDR1 LGHNA, CDR2 YNFKEQ. The CDR3 contains 22 residues. V lost 0 bases and J lost 1; bases outside the gene matches: 13. Here the CDR3 reads CASSQEGLAGGLIQSGANVLTF. CDR3 in DNA: TGTGCCAGCAGCCAAGAAGGGCTAGCGGGGGGGCTCATTCAATCTGGGGCCAACGTCCTGACTTTC.

The gene calls are TRBV6-5 and TRBJ1-2; the match to TRBD1 covers 8 bases. Germline values: CDR1 MNHEY, CDR2 SVGAGI. Trimming at V came to 5 bases and at J to 8 bases, leaving 4 bases not matched to a gene. The CDR3 extends over 12 amino acids. The CDR3 here is CASSGTGYGYTF. CDR3 bases: TGTGCCAGCAGTGGGACAGGTTACGGCTACACCTTC.

The rearrangement uses TRBV7-9 and TRBJ1-4, with TRBD1 matching over 8 bases. Per the germline V gene, CDR1 is SEHNR and CDR2 is FQNEAQ (reference sequence). This CDR3 is built from 16 residues. The V and J ends lost 0 bases and 4 bases, in that order; junction bases with no gene match: 4. The CDR3 DNA reads TGTGCCAGCAGCTTAGCGCCAGGGGGCGGTAATGAAAAACTGTTTTTT. This translates into CASSLAPGGGNEKLFF.

The genes are TRBV28 and TRBJ2-7; 9 bases match TRBD1. The CDR3 runs 15 residues. The V gene's germline CDR1 is MDHEN and CDR2 SYDVKM. The J segment lost 1 base and the V segment lost 3 bases, leaving 4 bases of the junction unmatched. CDR3 coding DNA: TGTGCCAGCAGTTTGGGGGACAGGGAGTCCTACGAGCAGTACTTC. Protein: CASSLGDRESYEQYF.

The chain carries TRBV6-5 and TRBJ2-7, with D maybe TRBD1 (6 bases). Trimming removed 0 bases from V and 6 bases from J, with 12 bases in between. Germline V gene data show CDR1 as MNHEY and CDR2 as SVGAGI. The CDR3 is made up of 14 amino acids. This CDR3 is CASSYSSEDSEQYF. The CDR3 coding sequence is TGTGCCAGCAGTTACTCGTCGGAGGACAGCGAGCAGTACTTC.

The chain combines TRBV5-1 with TRBJ2-1; TRBD2 agrees at 7 bases. Losses at the gene ends were 5 bases for V and 10 bases for J; bases not matched to a gene: 3. The germline V gene encodes CDR1 SGHRS and CDR2 YFSETQ. This CDR3 comprises 11 residues. The CDR3 bases are TGCGCCAGCAGGAACGGGGGGGAGCAGTTCTTC. Translation gives CASRNGGEQFF.

The chain recombines TRBV29-1 with TRBJ2-1, with 15 bases lining up with TRBD2. The V gene end was trimmed by 6 bases and the J gene end by 8 bases; junction bases not matched to a gene: 8. The CDR3 covers 15 residues. Germline loops: CDR1 SQVTM, CDR2 ANQGSEA. CDR3 DNA: TGCAGCGTCGGACTAGCGGGGGGGCTAAGGTATGAGCAGTTCTTC. Translation: CSVGLAGGLRYEQFF.

This chain joins TRBV27 and TRBJ1-1, with D maybe TRBD1 (6 bases). The length of the CDR3 is 13 residues. V shed 7 bases and J shed 5 bases, with 14 bases lying between them. Germline values: CDR1 MNHEY, CDR2 SMNVEV (reference sequence). The CDR3 here is CASMEGGGTEAFF. The DNA of the CDR3 is TGTGCCAGCATGGAGGGAGGGGGTACTGAAGCTTTCTTT.

Concerning this clone itself: The junction and the germline gene differ at one end; a read error may be behind it. V gene TRBV6-8 combines with J gene TRBJ1-5, with 9 bases identical to TRBD1. CDR3 length: 16 residues. CDR1 and CDR2 from the germline V gene are MNHGY and SAAAGT. CDR3 residues: CVSSPRQGDSNQPQHF. The DNA of the CDR3 is TGTGTCAGCAGTCCTCGACAGGGGGATAGCAATCAGCCCCAGCATTTT.

CDR3: CASSPGSGLDYEQYF. Here the CDR3 DNA reads TGTGCCAGCAGCCCAGGTTCGGGACTAGATTACGAGCAGTACTTC. The chain is built from TRBV11-2 and TRBJ2-7; TRBD2 agrees at 8 bases. CDR3 length: 15 residues. CDR1 is SGHAT and CDR2 is FQNNGV in the germline V gene. V lost 5 bases to trimming and J lost 4 bases; unmatched junction nucleotides: 10.

On this clone: Mismatch with germline at one junction end may stem from a read error. The genes are TRBV9 and TRBJ2-4, with D maybe TRBD1 (6 bases). The CDR3 loop spans 15 amino acids. Germline CDR1 SGDLS, CDR2 YYNGEE. The CDR3 loop is CASSVGGQGKNSQYF. In DNA, the CDR3 is TGTGCCAGCAGCGTAGGGGGGCAGGGCAAAAACAGTCAGTACTTC. The whole variable domain, filled in from reference TRBV9 and TRBJ2-4, reads DSGVTQTPKHLITATGQRVTLRCSPRSGDLSVYWYQQSLDQGLQFLIQYYNGEERAKGNILERFSAQQFPDLHSELNLSSLELGDSALYFCASSVGGQGKNSQYFGAGTRLSVL.

This clone is labeled medium-sized. The genes are TRBV27 and TRBJ2-2, with 10 bases matching TRBD1. V gave up 7 bases and J gave up 5 bases; unmatched junction bases: 7. The length of the CDR3 is 15 residues. The germline gives CDR1 MNHEY, CDR2 SMNVEV (reference sequence). CDR3: CASTPGTGETGELFF. The CDR3 region has the DNA TGTGCCAGCACCCCCGGGACAGGGGAAACCGGGGAGCTGTTTTTT.

CDR3 in amino acids: CASSETGGIHEQFF. CDR3 nucleotide sequence: TGTGCCAGCAGTGAAACAGGGGGGATTCATGAGCAGTTCTTC. V is TRBV6-1 and J is TRBJ2-1; 8 nucleotides agree with TRBD1. Germline V gives CDR1 MNHNS, CDR2 SASEGT. The CDR3 has 14 amino acids. Trimming cost V 2 bases and J 8 bases; bases outside gene matches: 5.

The V call is TRBV11-2, the J call TRBJ2-7, with a possible D match to TRBD2 (6 bases). V was cut by 1 base and J by 4 bases, with 11 bases left in between. The CDR3 runs to 14 residues. CDR1 and CDR2 (germline): SGHAT, FQNNGV. Here the CDR3 reads CASSLAVGGYEQYF. As DNA, the CDR3 is TGTGCCAGCAGCTTAGCAGTAGGAGGGTACGAGCAGTACTTC.

The CDR3 nucleotides are TGTGCCAGTAGTCCTCATGGGGGGGAGACCCAGTACTTC. It codes for CASSPHGGETQYF. J is TRBJ2-5 and V is TRBV19; a weak D match, TRBD2 (6 bases). This CDR3 comprises 13 residues. Trimming shortened V by 5 bases and J by 5 bases, and 12 bases separated the two germline ends. Germline values: CDR1 LNHDA, CDR2 SQIVND (reference sequence).

The chain combines TRBV5-1 with TRBJ2-7; 7 bases map to TRBD1. Germline assignment: CDR1 SGHRS and CDR2 YFSETQ. Trimming took 0 bases from V and 2 from J; bases not matched to a gene: 5. The CDR3 length is 15 residues. The CDR3 region is CASSLDRDRTYEQYF. CDR3 coding DNA: TGCGCCAGCAGCTTGGACCGGGACAGAACCTACGAGCAGTACTTC.